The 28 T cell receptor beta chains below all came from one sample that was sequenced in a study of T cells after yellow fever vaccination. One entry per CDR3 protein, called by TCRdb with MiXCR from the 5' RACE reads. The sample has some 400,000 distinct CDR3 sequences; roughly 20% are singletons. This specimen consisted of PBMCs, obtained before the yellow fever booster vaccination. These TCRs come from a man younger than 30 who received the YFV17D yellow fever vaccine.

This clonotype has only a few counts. CDR3: CASSLEAGGETQYF. CDR3 DNA: TGTGCCAGCAGCTTAGAAGCAGGGGGGGAGACCCAGTACTTC. The chain employs TRBV11-2 and TRBJ2-5; D perhaps matches TRBD1 (7 bases). This CDR3 spans 14 amino acids. The V gene lost 0 bases and the J gene lost 5 bases, with 10 bases spanning the gap. Germline assignment: CDR1 SGHAT and CDR2 FQNNGV.

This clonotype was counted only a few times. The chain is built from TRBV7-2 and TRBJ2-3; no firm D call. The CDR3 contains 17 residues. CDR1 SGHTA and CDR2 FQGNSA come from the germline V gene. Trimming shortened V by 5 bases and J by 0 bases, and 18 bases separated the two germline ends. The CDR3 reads CASSLERTSSSTDTQYF. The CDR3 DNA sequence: TGTGCCAGCAGCCTCGAGAGGACCTCATCTAGCACAGATACGCAGTATTTT.

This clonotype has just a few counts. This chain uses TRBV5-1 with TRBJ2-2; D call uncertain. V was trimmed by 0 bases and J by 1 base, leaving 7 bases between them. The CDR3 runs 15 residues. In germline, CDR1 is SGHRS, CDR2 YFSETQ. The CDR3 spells CASSLGQVNTGELFF. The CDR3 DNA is TGCGCCAGCAGCTTGGGTCAGGTGAACACCGGGGAGCTGTTTTTT.

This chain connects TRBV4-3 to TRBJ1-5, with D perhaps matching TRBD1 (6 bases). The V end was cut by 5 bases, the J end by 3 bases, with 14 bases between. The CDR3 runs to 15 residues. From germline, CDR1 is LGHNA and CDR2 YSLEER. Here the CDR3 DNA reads TGCGCCAGCAGCGGGACATGGGACCCCAATCAGCCCCAGCATTTT. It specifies CASSGTWDPNQPQHF.

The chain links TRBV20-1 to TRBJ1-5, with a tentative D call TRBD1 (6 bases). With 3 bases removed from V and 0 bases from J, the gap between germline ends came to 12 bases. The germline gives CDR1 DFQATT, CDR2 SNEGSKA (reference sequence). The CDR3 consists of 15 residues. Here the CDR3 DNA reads TGCAGTGCTAGGGGACACGGGATTAGCAATCAGCCCCAGCATTTT. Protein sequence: CSARGHGISNQPQHF.

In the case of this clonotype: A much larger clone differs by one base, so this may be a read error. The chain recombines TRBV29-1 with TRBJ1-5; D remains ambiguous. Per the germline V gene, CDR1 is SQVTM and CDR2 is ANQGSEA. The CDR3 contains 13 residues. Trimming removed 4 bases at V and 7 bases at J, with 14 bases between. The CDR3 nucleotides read TGCAGCGTTGGACTGGTGTCTAGGCAGCCCCAGCATTTT. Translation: CSVGLVSRQPQHF.

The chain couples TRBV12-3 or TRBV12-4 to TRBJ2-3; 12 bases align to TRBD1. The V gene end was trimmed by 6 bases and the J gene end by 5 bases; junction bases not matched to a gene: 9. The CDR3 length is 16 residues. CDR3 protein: CASSKWDRGRGDTQYF. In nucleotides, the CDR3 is TGTGCCAGCAGCAAATGGGACAGGGGGCGCGGAGATACGCAGTATTTT.

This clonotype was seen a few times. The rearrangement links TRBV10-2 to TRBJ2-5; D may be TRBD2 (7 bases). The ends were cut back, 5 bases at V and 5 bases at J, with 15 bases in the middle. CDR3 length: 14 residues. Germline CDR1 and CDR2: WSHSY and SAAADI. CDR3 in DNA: TGCGCCAGCAGTCTCCCGGGGGGCCGGGAGACCCAGTACTTC. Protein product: CASSLPGGRETQYF.

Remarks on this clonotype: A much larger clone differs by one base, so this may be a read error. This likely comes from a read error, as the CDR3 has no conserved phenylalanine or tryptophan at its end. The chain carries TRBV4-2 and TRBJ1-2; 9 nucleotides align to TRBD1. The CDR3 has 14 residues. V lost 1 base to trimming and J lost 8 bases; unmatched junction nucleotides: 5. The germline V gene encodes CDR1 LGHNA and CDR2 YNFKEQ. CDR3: CASSQGGQGGGYTI. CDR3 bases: TGTGCCAGCAGCCAAGGGGGACAGGGAGGCGGCTACACCATC.

CDR3 DNA sequence: TGTGCCAGCAGCTACGACGCCCAAACGGCAGATACGCAGTATTTT. This codes for CASSYDAQTADTQYF. V usage is TRBV7-3 and J usage is TRBJ2-3, with no clear D. This CDR3 spans 15 amino acids. V was trimmed by 4 bases and J by 4 bases, leaving 15 bases between them. Germline V gene lookup returns CDR1 SGHTA and CDR2 FQGTGA.

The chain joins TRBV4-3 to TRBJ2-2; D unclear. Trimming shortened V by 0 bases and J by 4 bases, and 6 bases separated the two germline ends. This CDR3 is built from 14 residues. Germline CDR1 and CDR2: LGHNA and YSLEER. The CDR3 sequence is CASSQDLVTGELFF. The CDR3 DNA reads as TGCGCCAGCAGCCAAGACCTAGTCACCGGGGAGCTGTTTTTT.

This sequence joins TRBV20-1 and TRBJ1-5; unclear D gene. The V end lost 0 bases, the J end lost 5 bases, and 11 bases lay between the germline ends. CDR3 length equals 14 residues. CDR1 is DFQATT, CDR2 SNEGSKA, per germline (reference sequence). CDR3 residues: CSARDRRGHQPQHF. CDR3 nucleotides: TGCAGTGCTAGAGATCGAAGAGGGCATCAGCCCCAGCATTTT.

CDR3 sequence: CASSPGDRGREEQFF. CDR3 nucleotides: TGCGCCAGCAGCCCGGGAGACAGGGGGCGGGAAGAGCAGTTCTTC. The chain combines TRBV4-1 with TRBJ2-1, with TRBD1 matching over 10 bases. The germline V gene encodes CDR1 MGHRA and CDR2 YSYEKL. The J segment lost 10 bases and the V segment lost 4 bases, leaving 10 bases of the junction unmatched. This CDR3 spans 15 amino acids.

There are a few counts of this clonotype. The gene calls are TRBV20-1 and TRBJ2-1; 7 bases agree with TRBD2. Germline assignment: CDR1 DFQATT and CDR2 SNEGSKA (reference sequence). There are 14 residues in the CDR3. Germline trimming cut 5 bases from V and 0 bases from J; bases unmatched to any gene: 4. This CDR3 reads CSARGGSSYNEQFF. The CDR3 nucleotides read TGCAGTGCTCGCGGGGGTAGCTCCTACAATGAGCAGTTCTTC.

In DNA form, the CDR3 reads TGCAGTGCTAGCATGGGCGGTAGCAATCAGCCCCAGCATTTT. It is translated as CSASMGGSNQPQHF. This sequence joins TRBV20-1 and TRBJ1-5; D remains unclear. Trimming took off 3 bases at V and 0 bases at J, with 9 bases between the two ends. CDR3 size: 14 residues. Germline V gives CDR1 DFQATT, CDR2 SNEGSKA (reference sequence).

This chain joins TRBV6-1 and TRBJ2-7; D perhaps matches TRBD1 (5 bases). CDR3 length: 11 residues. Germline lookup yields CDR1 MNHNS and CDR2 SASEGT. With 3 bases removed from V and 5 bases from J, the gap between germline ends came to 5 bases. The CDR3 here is CASSDRDEQYV. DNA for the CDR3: TGTGCCAGCAGTGACAGGGACGAGCAGTACGTC.

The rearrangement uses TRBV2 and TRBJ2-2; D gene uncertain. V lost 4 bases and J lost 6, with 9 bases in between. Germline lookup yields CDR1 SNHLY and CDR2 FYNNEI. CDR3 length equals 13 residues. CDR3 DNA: TGTGCCAGCAGTGTGATAGGAGCCGGGGAGCTGTTTTTT. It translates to CASSVIGAGELFF.

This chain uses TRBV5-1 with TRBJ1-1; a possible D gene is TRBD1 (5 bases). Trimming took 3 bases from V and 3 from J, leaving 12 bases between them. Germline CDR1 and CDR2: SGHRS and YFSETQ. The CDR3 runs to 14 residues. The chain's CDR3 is CASSSGTGDTEAFF. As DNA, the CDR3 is TGCGCCAGCAGCTCCGGGACGGGGGACACTGAAGCTTTCTTT. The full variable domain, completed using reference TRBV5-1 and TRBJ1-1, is KAGVTQTPRYLIKTRGQQVTLSCSPISGHRSVSWYQQTPGQGLQFLFEYFSETQRNKGNFPGRFSGRQFSNSRSEMNVSTLELGDSALYLCASSSGTGDTEAFFGQGTRLTVV.

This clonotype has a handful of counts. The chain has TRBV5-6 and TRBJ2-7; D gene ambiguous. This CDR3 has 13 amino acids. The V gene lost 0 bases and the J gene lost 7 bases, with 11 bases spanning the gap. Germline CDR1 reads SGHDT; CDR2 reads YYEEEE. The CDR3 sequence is CASSLDPLEEQYF. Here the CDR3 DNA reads TGTGCCAGCAGCTTGGATCCTCTTGAAGAGCAGTACTTC.

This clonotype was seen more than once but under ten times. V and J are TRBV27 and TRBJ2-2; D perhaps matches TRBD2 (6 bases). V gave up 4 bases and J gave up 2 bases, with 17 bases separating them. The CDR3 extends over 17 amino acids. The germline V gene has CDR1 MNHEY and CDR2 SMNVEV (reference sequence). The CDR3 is CASSSDYRGTNTGELFF. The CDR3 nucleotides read TGTGCCAGCAGTTCCGACTATCGGGGGACCAACACCGGGGAGCTGTTTTTT.

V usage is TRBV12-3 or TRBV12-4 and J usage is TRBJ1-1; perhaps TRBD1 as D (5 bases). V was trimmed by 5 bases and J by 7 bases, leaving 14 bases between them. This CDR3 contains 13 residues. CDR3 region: CASSPGGNLEAFF. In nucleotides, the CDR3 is TGTGCCAGCAGTCCGGGGGGGAACCTTGAAGCTTTCTTT.

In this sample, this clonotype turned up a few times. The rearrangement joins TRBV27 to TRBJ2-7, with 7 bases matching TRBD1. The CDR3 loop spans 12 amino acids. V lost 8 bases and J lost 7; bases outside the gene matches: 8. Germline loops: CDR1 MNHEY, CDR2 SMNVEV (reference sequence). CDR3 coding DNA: TGTGCCAGCCGGACAGGTATGAGGGAGCAGTACTTC. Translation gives CASRTGMREQYF.

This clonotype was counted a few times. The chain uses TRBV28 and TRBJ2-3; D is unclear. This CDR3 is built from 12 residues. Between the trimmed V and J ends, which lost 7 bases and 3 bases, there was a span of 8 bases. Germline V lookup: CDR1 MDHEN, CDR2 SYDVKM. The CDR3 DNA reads TGTGCCAGCACCGACGCAACAGATACGCAGTATTTT. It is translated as CASTDATDTQYF.

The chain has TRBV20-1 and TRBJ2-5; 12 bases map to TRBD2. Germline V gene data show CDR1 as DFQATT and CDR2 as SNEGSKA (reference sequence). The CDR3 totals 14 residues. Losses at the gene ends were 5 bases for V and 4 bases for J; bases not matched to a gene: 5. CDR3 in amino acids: CSAARTSGTETQYF. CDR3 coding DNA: TGCAGTGCTGCACGGACTAGCGGGACAGAGACCCAGTACTTC.

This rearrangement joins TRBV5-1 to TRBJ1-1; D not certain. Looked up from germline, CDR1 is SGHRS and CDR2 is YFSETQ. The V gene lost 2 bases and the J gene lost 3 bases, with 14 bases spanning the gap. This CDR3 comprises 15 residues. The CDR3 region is CASSFTFHGDTEAFF. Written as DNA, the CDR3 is TGCGCCAGCAGCTTCACCTTCCATGGGGACACTGAAGCTTTCTTT.

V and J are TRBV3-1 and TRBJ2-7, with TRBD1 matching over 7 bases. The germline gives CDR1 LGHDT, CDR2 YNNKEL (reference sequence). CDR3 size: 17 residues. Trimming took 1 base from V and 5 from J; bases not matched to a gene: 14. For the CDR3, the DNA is TGTGCCAGCAGCCAAGTACGCCACGGGACAGACTTTGACGAGCAGTACTTC. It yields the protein CASSQVRHGTDFDEQYF.

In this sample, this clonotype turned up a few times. CDR3 in amino acids: CASSPTDWGVEAFF. The CDR3 nucleotides are TGCGCCAGCAGCCCAACGGACTGGGGGGTTGAAGCTTTCTTT. The chain couples TRBV4-3 to TRBJ1-1; D perhaps matches TRBD1 (5 bases). With 4 bases removed from V and 7 bases from J, the gap between germline ends came to 16 bases. Germline V lookup: CDR1 LGHNA, CDR2 YSLEER. The CDR3 is made up of 14 amino acids.

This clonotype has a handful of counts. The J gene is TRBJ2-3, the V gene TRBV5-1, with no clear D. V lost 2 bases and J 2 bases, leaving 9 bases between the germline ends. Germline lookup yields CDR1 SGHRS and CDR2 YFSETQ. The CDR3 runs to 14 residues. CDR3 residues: CASSFSSDTDTQYF. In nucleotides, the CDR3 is TGCGCCAGCAGCTTTTCATCTGACACAGATACGCAGTATTTT.